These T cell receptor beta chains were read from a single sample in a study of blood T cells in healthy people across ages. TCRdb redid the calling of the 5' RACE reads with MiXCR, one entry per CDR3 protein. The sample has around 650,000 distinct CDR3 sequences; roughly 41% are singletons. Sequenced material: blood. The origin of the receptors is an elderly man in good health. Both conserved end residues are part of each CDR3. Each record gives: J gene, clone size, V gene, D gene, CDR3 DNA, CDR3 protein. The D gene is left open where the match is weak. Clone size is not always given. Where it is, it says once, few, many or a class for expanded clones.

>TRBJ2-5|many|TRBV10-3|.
TGTGCCATCAGTTCGGCAGGGAAACAAGAGACCCAGTACTTC
CAISSAGKQETQYF
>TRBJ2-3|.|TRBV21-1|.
TGTGCCAGCAGCGACCTAGCGGGGTTGAGGGCAGATACGCAGTATTTT
CASSDLAGLRADTQYF
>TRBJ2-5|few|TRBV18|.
TGTGCCAGCTCACGACAGGCCGGAGGAGAGACCCAGTACTTC
CASSRQAGGETQYF
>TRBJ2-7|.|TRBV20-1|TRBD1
TGCAGTGCTGCCGGGACAGGAGACTACGAGCAGTACTTC
CSAAGTGDYEQYF
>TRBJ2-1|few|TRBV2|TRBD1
TGTGCCAGCTACAGGGGGCAGATAGGGAATGAGCAGTTCTTC
CASYRGQIGNEQFF
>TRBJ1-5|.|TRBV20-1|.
TGCAGTGCTAGAGTTCCAGGGGAGCGTCAGCCCCAGCATTTT
CSARVPGERQPQHF
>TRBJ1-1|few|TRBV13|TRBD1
TGTGCCAGCAGTTCCCTCCGGGACAGGGTCAACACTGAAGCTTTCTTT
CASSSLRDRVNTEAFF
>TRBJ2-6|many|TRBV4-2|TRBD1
TGTGCCAGCAGCCACACACAGGGGGTAGGAGGGGCCAACGTCCTGACTTTC
CASSHTQGVGGANVLTF
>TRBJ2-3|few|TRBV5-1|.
TGCGCCAGCAGCCCCACTATGGGGTCTGTCACAGATACGCAGTATTTT
CASSPTMGSVTDTQYF
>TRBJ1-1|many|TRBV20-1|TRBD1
TGCAGTGCTAGAGATGATAAGGGGGCCGGGAACACTGAAGCTTTCTTT
CSARDDKGAGNTEAFF
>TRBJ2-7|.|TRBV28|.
TGTGCCAGCAGTTTGAGGACGGGATCAATTTTAAGCTCCTACGAGCAGTACTTC
CASSLRTGSILSSYEQYF
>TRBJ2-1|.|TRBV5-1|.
TGCGCCAGCAGCTTGGCTGCAGGGGCCACTAATGAGCAGTTCTTC
CASSLAAGATNEQFF
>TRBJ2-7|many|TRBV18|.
TGTGCCAGCTCATACCTCGAGATAGGATCCTACGAGCAGTACTTC
CASSYLEIGSYEQYF
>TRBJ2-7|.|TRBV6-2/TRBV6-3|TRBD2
TGTGCCAGCAGTTACCCACCAGTGGGCGGGAGTGTAGCCTACGAGCAGTACTTC
CASSYPPVGGSVAYEQYF
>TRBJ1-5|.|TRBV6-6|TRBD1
TGTGCCAGCAGACCACAGGGGCGGGACGATCAGCCCCAGCATTTT
CASRPQGRDDQPQHF
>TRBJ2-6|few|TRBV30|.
TGTGCCTGGAGTGTACGGGGGTCGACTGGGGCCAACGTCCTGACTTTC
CAWSVRGSTGANVLTF
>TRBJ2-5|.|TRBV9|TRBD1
TGTGCCAGCAGCGTAGGGGGACAGGGTGCGACCCAGTACTTC
CASSVGGQGATQYF
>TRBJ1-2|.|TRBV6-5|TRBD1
TGTGCCAGCAGTTACTCGGGGACAGGGCTTGGATATGGCTACACCTTC
CASSYSGTGLGYGYTF
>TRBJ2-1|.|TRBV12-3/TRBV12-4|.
TGTGCCACCAGTTCCTACGGGAACTCCTACAATGAGCAGTTCTTC
CATSSYGNSYNEQFF
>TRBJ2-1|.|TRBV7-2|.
TGTGCCAGCAGCTTATTCAGTTTGTTTGACAATGAGCAGTTCTTC
CASSLFSLFDNEQFF
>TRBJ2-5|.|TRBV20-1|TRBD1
TGCAGTGCTAGAGATCAACAGGGGGCGGGGGAGACCCAGTACTTC
CSARDQQGAGETQYF
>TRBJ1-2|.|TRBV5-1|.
TGCGCCAGCAGCTTGGACATGGCCAGTTATGGCTACACCTTC
CASSLDMASYGYTF
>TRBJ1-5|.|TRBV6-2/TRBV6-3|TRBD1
TGTGCCAGCAGTTCGGGACAGCGTTCGGGCAATCAGCCCCAGCATTTT
CASSSGQRSGNQPQHF
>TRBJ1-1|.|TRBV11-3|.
TGTGCCAGCAGCTTAGTTGCCGCAACTGAAGCTTTCTTT
CASSLVAATEAFF
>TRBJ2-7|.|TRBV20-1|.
TGCAGTGCCGTTTCCCGCCTTAGAGCCGAGCAGTACTTC
CSAVSRLRAEQYF
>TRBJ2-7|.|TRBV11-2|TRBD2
TGTGCCAGCAGCACTGCGGGAGCGGGCTACGAGCAGTACTTC
CASSTAGAGYEQYF
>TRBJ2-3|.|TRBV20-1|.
TGCAGTGCTAGGGGTCCGGGGGCAGGGGATACGCAGTATTTT
CSARGPGAGDTQYF
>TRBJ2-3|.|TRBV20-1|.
TGCAGTGCCAAACACCAGGGTTCAGATACGCAGTATTTT
CSAKHQGSDTQYF
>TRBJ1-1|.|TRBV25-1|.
TGTGCCAGCAGTCGACAGCTTGAGGGTTTTTCGGCCACTGAAGCTTTCTTT
CASSRQLEGFSATEAFF
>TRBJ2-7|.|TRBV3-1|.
TGTGCCAGCAGCCAGACGGGGGGCCAGGGCTACGAGCAGTACTTC
CASSQTGGQGYEQYF
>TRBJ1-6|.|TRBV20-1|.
TGCAGTGCGTCAGACTCCTATAATTCACCCCTCCACTTT
CSASDSYNSPLHF
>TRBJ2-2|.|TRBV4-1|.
TGCGCCAGCAGCCAATGGACAGCCGCGAACACCGGGGAGCTGTTTTTT
CASSQWTAANTGELFF
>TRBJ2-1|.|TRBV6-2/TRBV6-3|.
TGTGCCAGCAGTTCTGTACAGTACAATGAGCAGTTCTTC
CASSSVQYNEQFF
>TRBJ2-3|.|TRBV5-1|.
TGCGCCAGCAGCTTGGGGATCCTCGGAGGGGGGGCCACAGATACGCAGTATTTT
CASSLGILGGGATDTQYF
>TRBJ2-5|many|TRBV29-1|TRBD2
TGCAGCGTAGGGACTAGGAGAGAGACCCAGTACTTC
CSVGTRRETQYF
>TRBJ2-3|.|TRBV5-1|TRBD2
TGCGCCAGCAGCTTATTGAGCGGGAGGGACCTAGATACGCAGTATTTT
CASSLLSGRDLDTQYF
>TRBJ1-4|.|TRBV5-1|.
TGCGCCAGCAGCACCGGGAGGAGGGAAAAAAAACTGTTTTTT
CASSTGRREKKLFF
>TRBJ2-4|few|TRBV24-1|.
TGTGCCACCAGTGATGGTAGTGGAGGGGTGGTCAAAAACATTCAGTACTTC
CATSDGSGGVVKNIQYF
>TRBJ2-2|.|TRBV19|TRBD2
TGTGCCAGTAGTATTCCTAGCGGGAGGTTGATCGGGGAGCTGTTTTTT
CASSIPSGRLIGELFF
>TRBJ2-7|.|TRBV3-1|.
TGTGCCAGCAGCCTCACTTACAGGGATTACGAGCAGTACTTC
CASSLTYRDYEQYF
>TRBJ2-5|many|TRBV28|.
TGTGCCAGCAGTTTAAGAGCCGGGCCAGAGACCCAGTACTTC
CASSLRAGPETQYF
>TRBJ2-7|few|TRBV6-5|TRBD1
TGTGCCAGCAGGGAGACAGGGAACAATGAGCAGTACTTC
CASRETGNNEQYF
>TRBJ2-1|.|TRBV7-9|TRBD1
TGTGCCAGCAGCGCCTACAGGGGTGAGCAGTTCTTC
CASSAYRGEQFF
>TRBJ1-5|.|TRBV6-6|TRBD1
TGTGCCAGCAGTTTGGGACAGGGAACGCAGCCCCAGCATTTT
CASSLGQGTQPQHF
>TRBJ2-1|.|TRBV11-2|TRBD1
TGTGCCAGCAGCCCCGGACAGGATCGGTACAATGAGCAGTTCTTC
CASSPGQDRYNEQFF
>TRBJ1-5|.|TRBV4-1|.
TGCGCCAGCAGCCCAGAGGGGCCAGACGATCAGCCCCAGCATTTT
CASSPEGPDDQPQHF
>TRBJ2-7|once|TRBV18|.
TGTGCCAGCTCACCGACGAATTACGAGAGGGTATTGTCCTACGAGCAGTACTTC
CASSPTNYERVLSYEQYF
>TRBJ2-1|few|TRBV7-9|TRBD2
TGTGCCAGCAGGCAACTAGCGGGAGGTGGCAATGAGCAGTTCTTC
CASRQLAGGGNEQFF
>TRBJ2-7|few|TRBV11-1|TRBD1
TGTGCCAGCAGCTCGACAGGGGGCGACTCCTACAATGAGCAGTACTTC
CASSSTGGDSYNEQYF
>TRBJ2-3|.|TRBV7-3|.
TGTGCCAGCAGCTCGCGAAAGGGCGGCACAGATACGCAGTATTTT
CASSSRKGGTDTQYF
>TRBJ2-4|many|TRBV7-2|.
TGTGCCAGCAGCACCACAGCCATAGCCAAAAACATTCAGTACTTC
CASSTTAIAKNIQYF